This is a list of T cell receptor beta chains from one sample in a study of T-cell reconstitution after alpha-beta-depleted transplantation in children. TCRdb redid the calling of the PCR reads with MiXCR, one entry per CDR3 protein. This sample has 500,000 to 750,000 distinct CDR3 sequences, with 10% to 15% found just once. This material consisted of PBMCs, mostly from graft donor cells, taken 360 days after TCRalphabeta/CD19-depleted stem cell transplant. All receptors derive from a male patient aged 5 to 17 who had a stem cell transplant for acute myeloid leukemia, so the T cells may come from the graft donor. Each CDR3 is given with its conserved first and last residue. The D gene is left open where the match is weak. Where a row states a size, it is once, few, many or the class of an expanded clone; other rows omit it.

clone size	J gene	V gene	D gene	CDR3 DNA	CDR3 protein
few	TRBJ2-5	TRBV28	-	TGTGCCAGCAGTTTATCGCCGGAGACCCAGTACTTC	CASSLSPETQYF
few	TRBJ1-5	TRBV6-2/TRBV6-3	-	TGTGCCAGCAGTTACTCGACAGAGAGGCAGCCCCAGCATTTT	CASSYSTERQPQHF
many	TRBJ1-4	TRBV28	TRBD1	TGTGCCAGCAAGACCGGGACAGGGGGAGAAAAACTGTTTTTT	CASKTGTGGEKLFF
many	TRBJ2-7	TRBV4-1	TRBD1	TGCGCCAGCAGCCCTAGCCTGACAGGGCTCTCCTACGAGCAGTACTTC	CASSPSLTGLSYEQYF
few	TRBJ1-4	TRBV5-1	-	TGCGCCAGCAGCTGGCGACGTGGTGATGAAAAACTGTTTTTT	CASSWRRGDEKLFF
few	TRBJ1-4	TRBV29-1	-	TGCAGCGTTGGGTTTTTAGGGAATCTTGCAACTAATGAAAAACTGTTTTTT	CSVGFLGNLATNEKLFF
-	TRBJ2-7	TRBV5-6	TRBD2	TGTGCCAGCAGTGGGACTAGCTACTCCTACGAGCAGTACTTC	CASSGTSYSYEQYF
many	TRBJ2-1	TRBV20-1	-	TGCAGTGCTAGAGGGGAGACCCCCTACAATGAGCAGTTCTTC	CSARGETPYNEQFF
-	TRBJ2-1	TRBV5-1	-	TGCGCCAGCAGCTTACTACCGCTCGAGAGTGAGCAGTTCTTC	CASSLLPLESEQFF
many	TRBJ2-7	TRBV29-1	-	TGCAGCGTTGCCAGGGGGGGTTACGAGCAGTACTTC	CSVARGGYEQYF
few	TRBJ2-2	TRBV19	-	TGTGCCACCTGTCGTTCGAACACCGGGGAGCTGTTTTTT	CATCRSNTGELFF
-	TRBJ2-1	TRBV7-6	TRBD2	TGTGCCAGCAGCTTATTAGCGGGGAGGACCCTCTACAATGAGCAGTTCTTC	CASSLLAGRTLYNEQFF
once	TRBJ2-3	TRBV11-2	-	TGTGCCAGCAGCTCCATAAGACTAGGCACAGATACGCAGTATTTT	CASSSIRLGTDTQYF
few	TRBJ2-7	TRBV12-3/TRBV12-4	-	TGTGCCAGCAGTTTCGGGATCCCCTACGAGCAGTACTTC	CASSFGIPYEQYF
-	TRBJ1-2	TRBV29-1	-	TGCAGCGTTGGGTATGGAGGCCCTAACTATGGCTACACCTTC	CSVGYGGPNYGYTF
-	TRBJ2-7	TRBV20-1	-	TGCAGTGCTAGGTTTGGGGTATTGGCCTACGAGCAGTACTTC	CSARFGVLAYEQYF
-	TRBJ2-2	TRBV28	-	TGTGCCAGCAGTTTGGCCAGGGCCACCGGGGAGCTGTTTTTT	CASSLARATGELFF
-	TRBJ2-7	TRBV5-5	TRBD1	TGTGCCAGCAGCCCCTGGACAGGCTTTTACGAGCAGTACTTC	CASSPWTGFYEQYF
many	TRBJ2-1	TRBV29-1	-	TGCAGCGTTGAAGAGTCGAGACATAATGAGCAGTTCTTC	CSVEESRHNEQFF
-	TRBJ2-3	TRBV5-6	TRBD1	TGTGCCAGCAGTTTGACAGGGGGCTCGGAAGATACGCAGTATTTT	CASSLTGGSEDTQYF
few	TRBJ2-7	TRBV11-2	-	TGTGCCAGCAGCCCGGCCGGGATGGCCTACGAGCAGTACTTC	CASSPAGMAYEQYF
-	TRBJ2-7	TRBV29-1	TRBD1	TGCAGCGTTGCGACTTGGACAGGGGCTTTCAACGAGCAGTACTTC	CSVATWTGAFNEQYF
few	TRBJ2-7	TRBV28	TRBD1	TGTGCCAGCACCAGGACAGGGGACCCCTACGAGCAGTACTTC	CASTRTGDPYEQYF
many	TRBJ2-2	TRBV28	-	TGTGCCAGCAGTTTTATCAAGGGTTCTACCGGGGAGCTGTTTTTT	CASSFIKGSTGELFF
few	TRBJ2-7	TRBV11-2	-	TGTGCCAGCAGCTTAGGGGCAACCTACGAGCAGTACTTC	CASSLGATYEQYF
few	TRBJ2-3	TRBV27	-	TGTGCCAGCAGTTTAGTCGGGACTAGCACAGATACGCAGTATTTT	CASSLVGTSTDTQYF
few	TRBJ2-2	TRBV5-1	TRBD2	TGCGCCAGCAGCTTCCCGACAGGGCCGGGATCTAGCGGGAGGGCCAAGCACCCCGGGGAGCTGTTTTTT	CASSFPTGPGSSGRAKHPGELFF
many	TRBJ2-5	TRBV5-6	-	TGTGCCAGCAGCTTGGAGCCGGGACTAGAGACCCAGTACTTC	CASSLEPGLETQYF